This T cell receptor (beta chain) was sequenced in a study of cytomegalovirus exposure and HLA in healthy donors. Per the germline V gene, CDR1 is GTSNPN and CDR2 is SVGIG (reference sequence). The CDR3 sequence is 16 residues long. V shed 1 base and J shed 4 bases, with 19 bases lying between them. Clones were read by immunoSEQ multiplex PCR, and TCRdb kept only the in-frame ones, dropping some. The sample lists fewer than 250,000 clones, around four fifths seen once, with about 14% in the top ten. The specimen sequenced was PBMCs. This chain joins TRBV30 and TRBJ2-5, with D perhaps assigned TRBD1 or TRBD2 (6 bases each). The TCR comes from a woman younger than 45 in good health and CMV-seropositive. The CDR3 sequence is CAWSGRNYGGRETQYF. For the CDR3, the DNA is TGTGCCTGGAGTGGAAGAAATTATGGGGGGCGAGAGACCCAGTACTTC. The variable domain in full, with the rest retrieved from reference TRBV30 and TRBJ2-5, is SQTIHQWPATLVQPVGSPLSLECTVEGTSNPNLYWYRQAAGRGLQLLFYSVGIGQISSEVPQNLSASRPQDRQFILSSKKLLLSDSGFYLCAWSGRNYGGRETQYFGPGTRLLVL.